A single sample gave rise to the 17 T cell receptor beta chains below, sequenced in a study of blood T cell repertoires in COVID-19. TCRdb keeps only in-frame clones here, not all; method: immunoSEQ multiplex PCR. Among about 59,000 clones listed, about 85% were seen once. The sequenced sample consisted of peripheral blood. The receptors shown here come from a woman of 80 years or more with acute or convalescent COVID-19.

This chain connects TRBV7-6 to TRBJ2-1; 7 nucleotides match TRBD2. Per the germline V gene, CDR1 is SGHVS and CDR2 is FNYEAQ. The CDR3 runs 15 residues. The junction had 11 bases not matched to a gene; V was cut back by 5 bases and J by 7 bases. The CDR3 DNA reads TGTGCCAGCAGCCGGGACTACCGAAAATCGAATGAGCAGTTCTTC. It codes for CASSRDYRKSNEQFF.

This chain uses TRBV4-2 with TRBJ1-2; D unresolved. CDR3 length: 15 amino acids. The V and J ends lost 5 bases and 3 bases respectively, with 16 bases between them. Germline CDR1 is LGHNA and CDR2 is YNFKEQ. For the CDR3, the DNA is TGTGCCAGCAGCACCCCAGTGGGTACAGACTATGGCTACACCTTC. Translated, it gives CASSTPVGTDYGYTF.

CDR3 nucleotide sequence: TGTGCCAGTGCAAGACAGCCCCAAGAGACCCAGTACTTC. Its protein product is CASARQPQETQYF. V is TRBV19 and J is TRBJ2-5, with D perhaps matching TRBD1 (5 bases). Germline CDR1 is LNHDA and CDR2 is SQIVND (reference sequence). The CDR3 is 13 residues long. V was cut by 8 bases and J by 1 base, with 11 bases left in between.

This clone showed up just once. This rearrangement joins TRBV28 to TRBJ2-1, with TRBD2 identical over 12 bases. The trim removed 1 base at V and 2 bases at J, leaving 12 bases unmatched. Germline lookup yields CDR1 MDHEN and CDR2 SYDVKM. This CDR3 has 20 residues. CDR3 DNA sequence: TGTGCCAGCAGTTTATTAGCTAGCGGGAGGGCCGGCGGCGCCTACAATGAGCAGTTCTTC. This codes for CASSLLASGRAGGAYNEQFF. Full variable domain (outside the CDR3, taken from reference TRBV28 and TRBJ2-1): DVKVTQSSRYLVKRTGEKVFLECVQDMDHENMFWYRQDPGLGLRLIYFSYDVKMKEKGDIPEGYSVSREKKERFSLILESASTNQTSMYLCASSLLASGRAGGAYNEQFFGPGTRLTVL.

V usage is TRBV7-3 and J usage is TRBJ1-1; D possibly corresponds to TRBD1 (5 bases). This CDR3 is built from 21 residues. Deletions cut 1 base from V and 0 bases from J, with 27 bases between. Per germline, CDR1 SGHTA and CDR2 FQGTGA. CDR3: CASSLKSLGEGPRGMNTEAFF. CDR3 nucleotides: TGTGCCAGCAGCTTAAAATCCTTGGGGGAGGGACCCCGGGGGATGAACACTGAAGCTTTCTTT.

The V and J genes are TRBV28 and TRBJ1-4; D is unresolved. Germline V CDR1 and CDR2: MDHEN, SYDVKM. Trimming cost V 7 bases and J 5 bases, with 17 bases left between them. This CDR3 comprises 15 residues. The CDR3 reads CASTLGGSGNEKLFF. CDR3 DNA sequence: TGTGCCAGCACTCTTGGCGGTTCGGGGAATGAAAAACTGTTTTTT.

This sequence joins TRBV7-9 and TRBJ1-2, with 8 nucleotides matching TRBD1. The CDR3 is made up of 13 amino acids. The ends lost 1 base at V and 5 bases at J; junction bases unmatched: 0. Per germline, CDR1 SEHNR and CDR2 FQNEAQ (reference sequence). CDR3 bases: TGTGCCAGCAGCTTAGGACAGGGGTATGGCTACACCTTC. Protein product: CASSLGQGYGYTF.

As DNA, the CDR3 is TGCGCCAGCAGCCAGCCAGGGGCGAACACCGGGGAGCTGTTTTTT. The encoded protein is CASSQPGANTGELFF. The chain combines TRBV4-1 with TRBJ2-2; D perhaps matches TRBD1 (6 bases). Germline V lookup: CDR1 MGHRA, CDR2 YSYEKL. CDR3 length equals 15 residues. The V gene lost 3 bases and the J gene lost 0 bases, with 8 bases spanning the gap.

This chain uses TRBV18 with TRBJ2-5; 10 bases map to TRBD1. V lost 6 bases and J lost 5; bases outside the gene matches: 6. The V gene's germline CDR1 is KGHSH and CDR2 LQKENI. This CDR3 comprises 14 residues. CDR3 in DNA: TGTGCCAGCTCCCCGGGACAGGGGATGGAGACCCAGTACTTC. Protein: CASSPGQGMETQYF.

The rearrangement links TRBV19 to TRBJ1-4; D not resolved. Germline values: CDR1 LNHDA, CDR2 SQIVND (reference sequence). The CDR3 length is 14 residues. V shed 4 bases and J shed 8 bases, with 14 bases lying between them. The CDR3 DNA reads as TGTGCCAGTAGTACTCGCGTTAAGGAGGAAAAACTGTTTTTT. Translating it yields CASSTRVKEEKLFF.

CDR3 bases: TGTGCCAGCAGCTTAGGATTTAGGGACAGGGGGAATTCACCCCTCCACTTT. Protein sequence: CASSLGFRDRGNSPLHF. J is TRBJ1-6 and V is TRBV7-8; the match to TRBD1 covers 11 bases. There are 17 residues in the CDR3. J gave up 7 bases and V 1 base, and 6 bases lay outside the gene matches. Germline assignment: CDR1 SGHVS and CDR2 FQNEAQ.

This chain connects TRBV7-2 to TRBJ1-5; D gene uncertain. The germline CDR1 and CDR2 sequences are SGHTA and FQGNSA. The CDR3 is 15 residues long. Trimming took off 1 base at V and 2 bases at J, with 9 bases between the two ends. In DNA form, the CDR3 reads TGTGCCAGCAGCTTAGGGCGGGTTGGCAATCAGCCCCAGCATTTT. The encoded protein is CASSLGRVGNQPQHF.

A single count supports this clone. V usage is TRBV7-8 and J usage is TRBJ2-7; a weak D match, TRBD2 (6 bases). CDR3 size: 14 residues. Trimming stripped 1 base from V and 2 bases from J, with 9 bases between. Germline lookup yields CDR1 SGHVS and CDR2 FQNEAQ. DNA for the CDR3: TGTGCCAGCAGCTTAGTTGCGGGGACCTACGAGCAGTACTTC. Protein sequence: CASSLVAGTYEQYF.

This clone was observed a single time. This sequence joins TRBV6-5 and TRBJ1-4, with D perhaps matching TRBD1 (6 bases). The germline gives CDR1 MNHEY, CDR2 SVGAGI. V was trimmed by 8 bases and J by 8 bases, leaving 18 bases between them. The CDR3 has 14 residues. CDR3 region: CASGGRASMEKLFF. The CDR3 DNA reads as TGTGCCAGCGGGGGCAGGGCATCGATGGAAAAACTGTTTTTT.

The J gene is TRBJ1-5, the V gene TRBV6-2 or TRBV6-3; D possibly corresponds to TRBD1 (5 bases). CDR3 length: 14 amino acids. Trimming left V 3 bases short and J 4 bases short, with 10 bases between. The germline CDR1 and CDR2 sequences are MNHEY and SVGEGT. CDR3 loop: CASSYWQGNQPQHF. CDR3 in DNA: TGTGCCAGCAGTTATTGGCAGGGTAATCAGCCCCAGCATTTT.

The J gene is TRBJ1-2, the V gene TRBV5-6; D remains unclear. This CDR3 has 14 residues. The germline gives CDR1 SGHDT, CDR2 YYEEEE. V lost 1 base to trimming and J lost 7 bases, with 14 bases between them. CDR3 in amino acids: CASSLYLFGIGYTF. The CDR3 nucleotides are TGTGCCAGCAGCTTGTACCTCTTCGGGATTGGCTACACCTTC.

The CDR3 sequence: CASRLAGESEEQYF. The CDR3 coding sequence is TGTGCCAGCAGGCTAGCGGGAGAGTCGGAAGAGCAGTACTTC. The chain joins TRBV6-5 to TRBJ2-7; 10 bases align to TRBD2. Germline CDR1 reads MNHEY; CDR2 reads SVGAGI. With V trimmed by 6 bases and J by 7 bases, 9 bases remained unmatched. This CDR3 spans 14 amino acids.